These T cell receptor beta chains were read from a single sample in a study of response to subunit inactivated influenza vaccine. TCRdb re-analysed the RT-PCR reads in MiXCR, keeping a single row per CDR3 protein. The profile shows around 760,000 distinct CDR3 sequences, around 13% of them singletons. The source was PBMCs from blood, collected less than 15 days before vaccination. The source of these receptors is a middle-aged man who received an inactivated influenza vaccine. Both conserved end residues are part of each CDR3. D genes are given only for firm matches. The size field is filled for only some rows; it gives once, few, many or a size class.

TRBV10-3	.	TRBD1	TRBJ2-2	14	TGTGCCATATGGACAGGGGTCAACACCGGGGAGCTGTTTTTT	CAIWTGVNTGELFF
TRBV20-1	.	.	TRBJ1-6	13	TGCAGTGCAGGGGTGGGGGATTATTCACCCCTCCACTTT	CSAGVGDYSPLHF
TRBV6-2/TRBV6-3	few	.	TRBJ2-5	12	TGTGCCAGCAGTTACCCAAAGGAGACCCAGTACTTC	CASSYPKETQYF
TRBV2	few	.	TRBJ1-4	16	TGTGCCAGCAGTGACCGGACACTTGCAACTAATGAAAAACTGTTTTTT	CASSDRTLATNEKLFF
TRBV20-1	few	TRBD1	TRBJ2-2	19	TGCAGTGCTAGAGGAGATCTGCGGGTTGGGACAGGGGCCACCGGGGAGCTGTTTTTT	CSARGDLRVGTGATGELFF
TRBV12-3/TRBV12-4	few	TRBD1	TRBJ1-1	16	TGTGCCAGCACCTCGGACAGGCACACCCCCAACACTGAAGCTTTCTTT	CASTSDRHTPNTEAFF
TRBV6-2/TRBV6-3	few	.	TRBJ2-7	14	TGTGCCAGCAGCCGCCTGAACAGGGACAACGAGCAGTACTTC	CASSRLNRDNEQYF
TRBV2	.	.	TRBJ2-7	13	TGTGCGGCACTCTCGGGCCCGACCTACGAGCAGTACTTC	CAALSGPTYEQYF
TRBV7-3	few	.	TRBJ2-3	15	TGTGCCAGCAGCCAGAGTGGGGGGCGCACAGATACGCAGTATTTT	CASSQSGGRTDTQYF
TRBV15	.	.	TRBJ2-2	17	TGTGCCACCAGACTTACCGCCCAGGGCCCCAGGTCCGGGGAGCTGTTTTTT	CATRLTAQGPRSGELFF